This T cell receptor (beta chain) is drawn from a study of cytomegalovirus exposure and HLA in healthy donors. This clone was seen only once. What it binds is unknown. Study-wide results and caveats: An analysis that was carried out later associated about 17,000 TCR beta sequences with HLA alleles at 0.05 false discovery rate.

This CDR3 spans 12 amino acids. Trimming took 4 bases from V and 8 from J, leaving 12 bases between them. From germline, CDR1 is SGDLS and CDR2 YYNGEE. The primer mix had 60 Vbeta and 13 Jbeta primers. Clones were read by immunoSEQ multiplex PCR, and TCRdb kept only the in-frame ones, dropping some. In the table there are around 220,000 clones, roughly 79% of which are singletons. The rearrangement links TRBV9 to TRBJ1-1; maybe TRBD1 (5 bases). The material sequenced was PBMCs. This receptor was taken from a man between 18 and 29 years old in good health and CMV-seronegative. The CDR3 nucleotides are TGTGCCAGCAGCCGGGGCGGGGAGGAAGCTTTCTTT. Translating gives CASSRGGEEAFF. The full variable domain, in which reference TRBV9 and TRBJ1-1 provide the parts outside the CDR3, is DSGVTQTPKHLITATGQRVTLRCSPRSGDLSVYWYQQSLDQGLQFLIQYYNGEERAKGNILERFSAQQFPDLHSELNLSSLELGDSALYFCASSRGGEEAFFGQGTRLTVV.